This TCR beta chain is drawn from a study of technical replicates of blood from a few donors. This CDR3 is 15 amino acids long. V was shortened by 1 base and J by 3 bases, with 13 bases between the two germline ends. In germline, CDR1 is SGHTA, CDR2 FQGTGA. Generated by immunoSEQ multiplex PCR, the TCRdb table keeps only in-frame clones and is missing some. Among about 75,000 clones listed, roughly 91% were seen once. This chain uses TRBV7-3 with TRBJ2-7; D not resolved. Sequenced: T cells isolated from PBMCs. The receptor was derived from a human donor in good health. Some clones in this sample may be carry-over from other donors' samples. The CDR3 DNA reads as TGTGCCAGCAGCTTAATTGCCGCCGGTAGCTACGAGCAGTACTTC. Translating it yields CASSLIAAGSYEQYF.